The 25 T cell receptor beta chains reported below all come from one sample, sequenced in a study of T cells in Graves' hyperthyroidism and ophthalmopathy. Amplified TCR beta CDR3 regions came from RNA transcripts. Initially, a first-round RT-PCR of the TCR CDR3 employed the HTBI primer set. TCRdb reprocessed the multiplex PCR reads with MiXCR, giving one entry per CDR3 protein. This sample has hundreds of thousands of distinct CDR3 sequences, with roughly 21% found just once. What was sequenced was blood. The origin of the receptors is a man aged 35 to 55 with Graves' ophthalmopathy.

This clonotype has ten or more counts. The chain employs TRBV2 and TRBJ1-3; D gene unclear. Looked up from germline, CDR1 is SNHLY and CDR2 is FYNNEI. V lost 4 bases, J lost 3 bases, and 7 bases lay in between. This CDR3 has 13 residues. The CDR3 DNA follows: TGTGCCAGCAGTGGAATAGGTGGAAACACCATATATTTT. It encodes CASSGIGGNTIYF.

This clonotype has only a few counts. The chain links TRBV7-3 to TRBJ1-2, with a weak D call TRBD1 (5 bases). This CDR3 has 13 amino acids. CDR1 is SGHTA, CDR2 FQGTGA, per germline. Trimming took off 4 bases at V and 7 bases at J, with 13 bases between the two ends. In nucleotides, the CDR3 is TGTGCCAGCAGCTACCCAGACAGAGCTGGCTACACCTTC. It translates to CASSYPDRAGYTF.

The chain joins TRBV6-9 to TRBJ2-7, with 8 nucleotides matching TRBD1. The CDR3 spans 12 residues. Per the germline V gene, CDR1 is MNHGY and CDR2 is SVAAGI. Trimming took 5 bases from V and 9 from J; bases not matched to a gene: 6. CDR3 protein: CASSNPGGGQYF. The DNA for the CDR3 is TGTGCCAGCAGTAATCCAGGGGGCGGGCAGTACTTC.

This clonotype occurred a few times. The V gene is TRBV4-2, the J gene TRBJ1-5; tentative D call: TRBD1 (6 bases). CDR3 length equals 22 residues. Germline V gives CDR1 LGHNA, CDR2 YNFKEQ. V gave up 0 bases and J gave up 1 base, with 28 bases separating them. The chain's CDR3 is CASSQDGQGRMMGRESNQPQHF. The CDR3 nucleotides are TGTGCCAGCAGCCAAGATGGGCAGGGGAGGATGATGGGTAGAGAAAGCAATCAGCCCCAGCATTTT.

This clonotype showed up just a few times. The chain recombines TRBV27 with TRBJ2-5; no firm D call. V was clipped by 4 bases and J by 3 bases, with 9 bases between them. The CDR3 sequence is 13 residues long. Germline CDR1 reads MNHEY; CDR2 reads SMNVEV (reference sequence). The CDR3 DNA is TGTGCCAGCAGTTCTTTTACAGAAGAGACCCAGTACTTC. As protein: CASSSFTEETQYF.

In this sample, this clonotype turned up many times. The rearrangement joins TRBV10-3 to TRBJ2-5; D might be TRBD1 or TRBD2, each matching 5 bases. This CDR3 spans 13 amino acids. The V gene's germline CDR1 is ENHRY and CDR2 SYGVKD. The germline V and J ends were trimmed by 10 bases and 0 bases, with 12 bases remaining between them. CDR3 protein: CATKGTNQETQYF. DNA for the CDR3: TGTGCCACGAAGGGGACCAACCAAGAGACCCAGTACTTC.

There are a few counts of this clonotype. The gene calls are TRBV27 and TRBJ2-5; 9 bases align to TRBD1. CDR1 and CDR2 (germline): MNHEY, SMNVEV (reference sequence). With V trimmed by 8 bases and J by 5 bases, 9 bases remained unmatched. The CDR3 consists of 14 residues. CDR3 DNA: TGTGCCAGCGGGTTACAGGGGGCGGGGGAGACCCAGTACTTC. Protein: CASGLQGAGETQYF.

This chain joins TRBV29-1 and TRBJ1-1; a possible D gene is TRBD1 (6 bases). Germline V gives CDR1 SQVTM, CDR2 ANQGSEA. V lost 0 bases to trimming and J lost 6 bases, with 11 bases between them. There are 13 residues in the CDR3. The CDR3 spells CSVEEGTTAEAFF. The CDR3 DNA reads as TGCAGCGTTGAAGAAGGGACAACCGCTGAAGCTTTCTTT.

In DNA, the CDR3 is TGTGCCAGCAGTTACCGCGCCCCAGGGGGCGTCATGAACACTGAAGCTTTCTTT. This translates into CASSYRAPGGVMNTEAFF. The gene calls are TRBV6-2 or TRBV6-3 and TRBJ1-1; 8 positions match TRBD1. This CDR3 is built from 18 residues. Looked up from germline, CDR1 is MNHEY and CDR2 is SVGEGT. J gave up 0 bases and V 2 bases, and 11 bases lay outside the gene matches.

In this sample, this clonotype turned up a few times. The V and J genes are TRBV5-1 and TRBJ2-7; 8 nucleotides agree with TRBD2. Germline V gene data show CDR1 as SGHRS and CDR2 as YFSETQ. The CDR3 totals 15 residues. The V segment lost 4 bases and the J segment 5 bases; nucleotides outside the gene matches: 11. CDR3 loop: CASSPIGTSWDEQYF. CDR3 DNA sequence: TGCGCCAGCAGCCCTATCGGGACTAGTTGGGACGAGCAGTACTTC.

About this clonotype: The junction departs from the called germline gene at one end, perhaps through a read error. This rearrangement joins TRBV13 to TRBJ2-2; 7 bases match TRBD1. The length of the CDR3 is 16 residues. Germline V gene data show CDR1 as PRHDT and CDR2 as FYEKMQ (reference sequence). The CDR3 sequence: CASSVGGRPNTGELFF. CDR3 DNA sequence: TGTGCCAGCAGCGTAGGGGGCCGGCCGAACACCGGGGAGCTGTTTTTT. Based on the CDR3 plus reference TRBV13 and TRBJ2-2, the full variable domain is AAGVIQSPRHLIKEKRETATLKCYPIPRHDTVYWYQQGPGQDPQFLISFYEKMQSDKGSIPDRFSAQQFSDYHSELNMSSLELGDSALYFCASSVGGRPNTGELFFGEGSRLTVL.

This clonotype was counted at least ten times. The rearrangement joins TRBV28 to TRBJ1-1; D might be TRBD1 (5 bases). The CDR3 spans 14 residues. Germline V CDR1 and CDR2: MDHEN, SYDVKM. V shed 6 bases and J shed 7 bases, with 18 bases lying between them. CDR3 DNA: TGTGCCAGCAGACTCTCCACAGGTGTCGGTGAAGCTTTCTTT. It encodes CASRLSTGVGEAFF.

In its sample, this clonotype was seen many times. The chain combines TRBV30 with TRBJ2-5; TRBD2 agrees at 9 bases. Germline V gene sequence: CDR1 GTSNPN, CDR2 SVGIG (reference sequence). The length of the CDR3 is 14 residues. V lost 1 base to trimming and J lost 2 bases; unmatched junction nucleotides: 2. The CDR3 spells CAWSGGLAQETQYF. CDR3 sequence (DNA): TGTGCCTGGAGTGGGGGACTAGCTCAAGAGACCCAGTACTTC.

Only a few counts were recorded for this clonotype. The chain combines TRBV29-1 with TRBJ1-1; no firm D call. The CDR3 covers 11 residues. The germline V and J ends were trimmed by 5 bases and 1 base, with 5 bases remaining between them. Germline loops: CDR1 SQVTM, CDR2 ANQGSEA. CDR3 nucleotide sequence: TGCAGCGTTCACAGGAACACTGAAGCTTTCTTT. As protein: CSVHRNTEAFF.

The chain uses TRBV7-2 and TRBJ2-1; tentatively, D is TRBD1 (5 bases). V lost 4 bases and J 8 bases, leaving 15 bases between the germline ends. Germline V gene sequence: CDR1 SGHTA, CDR2 FQGNSA. CDR3 length: 14 amino acids. In DNA, the CDR3 is TGTGCCAGCAGCTGGGGCGGCTCAGGCGATGAGCAGTTCTTC. Encoded protein: CASSWGGSGDEQFF.

The chain carries TRBV15 and TRBJ2-1, with 10 nucleotides matching TRBD1. This CDR3 comprises 17 residues. Germline V gives CDR1 LNHNV, CDR2 YYDKDF (reference sequence). V lost 1 base, J lost 2 bases, and 5 bases stayed unmatched. As DNA, the CDR3 is TGTGCCACCAGCAGAGTCCCGGGACAGGGGCCCTACAATGAGCAGTTCTTC. Translating gives CATSRVPGQGPYNEQFF.

A few counts support this clonotype. V is TRBV30 and J is TRBJ1-2, with D possibly matching TRBD1 (5 bases). V was trimmed by 2 bases and J by 5 bases, leaving 9 bases between them. The CDR3 runs 12 residues. Per the germline V gene, CDR1 is GTSNPN and CDR2 is SVGIG (reference sequence). DNA of the CDR3: TGTGCCTGGAGTATCAGGGAATATGGCTACACCTTC. Translated, it gives CAWSIREYGYTF.

Ten or more counts support this clonotype. V usage is TRBV11-2 and J usage is TRBJ2-3; 7 positions agree with TRBD2. The ends lost 5 bases at V and 5 bases at J; junction bases unmatched: 7. The CDR3 length is 14 residues. Germline loops: CDR1 SGHAT, CDR2 FQNNGV. In DNA form, the CDR3 reads TGTGCCAGCAGCCCCCTCTGGGAGGGAGATACGCAGTATTTT. It encodes CASSPLWEGDTQYF.

Written as DNA, the CDR3 is TGTGCCAGTAGTCCACCCCCTGGCGTCTACTATGGCTACACCTTC. Residues: CASSPPPGVYYGYTF. V usage is TRBV19 and J usage is TRBJ1-2; D not resolved. Germline loops: CDR1 LNHDA, CDR2 SQIVND (reference sequence). With 5 bases removed from V and 3 bases from J, the gap between germline ends came to 16 bases. The CDR3 totals 15 residues.

This clonotype was recorded at least ten times. The chain recombines TRBV20-1 with TRBJ1-2; TRBD1 is a possible D gene (5 bases). V lost 1 base and J 3 bases, leaving 12 bases between the germline ends. The length of the CDR3 is 14 residues. Germline V gene lookup returns CDR1 DFQATT and CDR2 SNEGSKA (reference sequence). The DNA of the CDR3 is TGCAGTGCTAGAGTTCCGGGGACGGACTATGGCTACACCTTC. Protein: CSARVPGTDYGYTF.

This clonotype occurred many times. The chain joins TRBV5-1 to TRBJ1-6, with TRBD1 as a possible D gene (5 bases). Germline CDR1 and CDR2: SGHRS and YFSETQ. CDR3 size: 16 residues. The V and J ends lost 4 bases and 6 bases respectively, with 17 bases between them. CDR3: CASSLMEGRINSPLHF. DNA for the CDR3: TGCGCCAGCAGCCTGATGGAGGGGCGGATTAATTCACCCCTCCACTTT.

This clonotype has just a few counts. This chain uses TRBV7-9 with TRBJ1-1, with D unclear. This CDR3 contains 12 residues. Trimming took 5 bases from V and 5 from J, leaving 9 bases between them. CDR1 and CDR2 from the germline V gene are SEHNR and FQNEAQ (reference sequence). The DNA of the CDR3 is TGTGCCAGCAGCGAAGTAGAAACTGAAGCTTTCTTT. Translating it yields CASSEVETEAFF.

The sample holds many counts of this clonotype. The chain employs TRBV2 and TRBJ2-1; D is unclear. The CDR3 spans 13 residues. The germline CDR1 and CDR2 sequences are SNHLY and FYNNEI. V was clipped by 4 bases and J by 4 bases, with 8 bases between them. CDR3 sequence reads: CASSGPYYNEQFF. As DNA, the CDR3 is TGTGCCAGCAGTGGACCCTATTACAATGAGCAGTTCTTC.

This clonotype was observed a few times. The CDR3 DNA reads as TGTGCCAGCAGCTCGCCCCGGGGGCTTAACACCGGGGAGCTGTTTTTT. Its protein is CASSSPRGLNTGELFF. The chain recombines TRBV7-3 with TRBJ2-2; TRBD1 or TRBD2 may be the D gene (6 bases each). The CDR3 is made up of 16 amino acids. Trimming took 4 bases from V and 2 from J, leaving 14 bases between them. Germline CDR1 is SGHTA and CDR2 is FQGTGA.

The chain is built from TRBV4-2 and TRBJ1-1; unclear D gene. This CDR3 is built from 14 residues. CDR1 LGHNA and CDR2 YNFKEQ come from the germline V gene. Trimming removed 3 bases from V and 5 bases from J, with 13 bases in between. CDR3 residues: CASSHRWQRTEAFF. CDR3 coding DNA: TGTGCCAGCAGCCACCGATGGCAGCGGACTGAAGCTTTCTTT.